Listed below are T cell receptor beta chains from one sample, sequenced in a study of blood T cell repertoires in COVID-19. The table came from immunoSEQ multiplex PCR; TCRdb's copy has only in-frame clones and leaves some out. The table shows over 150,000 clones, with approximately 80% occurring only once. The sequencing sample was made of peripheral blood. The receptors derive from a woman aged 35 to 49 with COVID-19, enrolled during active disease. CDR3s leave out the opening cysteine and the closing phenylalanine or tryptophan. The order of the fields is J gene, V gene, CDR3 protein.

TRBJ2-3 | TRBV28 | ASSSGTLGDTQY
TRBJ2-7 | TRBV6-1 | ASSARTGPVGFYEQY
TRBJ1-2 | TRBV2 | ASSERGQQAHYGYT
TRBJ2-1 | TRBV5-1 | ASSSRDLAYNEQF
TRBJ1-2 | TRBV5-8 | ASSLKTTVYGYT
TRBJ1-2 | TRBV24-1 | ATSRTGNNYGYT
TRBJ2-2 | TRBV11-3 | ASSPDRGWSGELF
TRBJ1-1 | TRBV20-1 | SASGTEAF
TRBJ2-7 | TRBV3-1/TRBV3-2 | ASSPPFFTGTLPYEQY
TRBJ1-5 | TRBV18 | ASSQNTGSPPSNQPQH
TRBJ2-2 | TRBV2 | ASSSWRSPNTGELF
TRBJ1-1 | TRBV6-1 | ASSEVLEQGRAF
TRBJ2-6 | TRBV19 | ASSIGTGTSGANVLT
TRBJ2-3 | TRBV5-5 | ASSFRLAGPQGTDTQY
TRBJ2-7 | TRBV6-1 | ASSDRVGEY